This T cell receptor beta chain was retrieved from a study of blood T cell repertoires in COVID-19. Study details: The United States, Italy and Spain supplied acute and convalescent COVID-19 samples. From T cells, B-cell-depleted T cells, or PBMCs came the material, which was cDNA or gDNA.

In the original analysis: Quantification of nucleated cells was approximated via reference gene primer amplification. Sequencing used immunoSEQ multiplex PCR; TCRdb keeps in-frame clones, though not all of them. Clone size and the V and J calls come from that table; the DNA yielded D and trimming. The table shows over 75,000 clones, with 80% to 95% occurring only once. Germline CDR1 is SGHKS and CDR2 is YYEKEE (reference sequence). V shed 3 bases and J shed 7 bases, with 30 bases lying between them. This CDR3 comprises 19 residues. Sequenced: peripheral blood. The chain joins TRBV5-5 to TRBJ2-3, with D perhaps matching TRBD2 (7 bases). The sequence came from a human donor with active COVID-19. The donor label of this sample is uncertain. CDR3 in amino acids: CASSSLPRGRGTQMNTQYF. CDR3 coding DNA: TGTGCCAGCAGCTCTCTACCGCGGGGGCGGGGGACGCAGATGAATACGCAGTATTTT.